The next 21 T cell receptor beta chains were all read from a single sample in a study of metastatic and nonmetastatic thyroid tumors. MiXCR reprocessed the PCR reads for TCRdb. The sample carries about 92,000 clones, 15% recorded once. Thyroid surgery had not been preceded by any treatment in any patient. Sequenced material: blood. Receptors originate from a female donor with papillary thyroid cancer or a benign thyroid nodule (not recorded which). Some clones in this sample may be carry-over from other donors' samples.

This clone was counted many times. V and J are TRBV5-1 and TRBJ2-1; maybe TRBD1 (6 bases). The germline V gene encodes CDR1 SGHRS and CDR2 YFSETQ. The CDR3 extends over 12 amino acids. Trimming removed 3 bases at V and 8 bases at J, with 9 bases between. The chain's CDR3 is CASSSRGDEQFF. The CDR3 DNA follows: TGCGCCAGCAGCTCCAGGGGTGATGAGCAGTTCTTC.

Details on this clone: A read error may be the cause here, since a much bigger clone is one base away. CDR3 in amino acids: CSARYPPDTQYF. CDR3 sequence (DNA): TGCAGTGCTAGATATCCCCCAGATACGCAGTATTTT. The chain uses TRBV20-1 and TRBJ2-3, with D uncertain. CDR3 length: 12 residues. Trimming pared 2 bases from V and 4 bases from J, leaving 7 bases between. Germline CDR1 is DFQATT and CDR2 is SNEGSKA (reference sequence).

Ten or more counts support this clone. The J gene is TRBJ2-2, the V gene TRBV6-2 or TRBV6-3, with 7 bases matching TRBD1. J gave up 7 bases and V 6 bases, and 14 bases lay outside the gene matches. Germline CDR1 and CDR2: MNHEY and SVGEGT. This CDR3 spans 16 amino acids. This chain's CDR3 is CASSGRTTGSVGELFF. The CDR3 region has the DNA TGTGCCAGCAGCGGCCGCACGACAGGGTCGGTCGGGGAGCTGTTTTTT.

This clone occurred many times. J is TRBJ1-1 and V is TRBV6-1; no reliable D call. V was trimmed by 6 bases and J by 0 bases, leaving 8 bases between them. This CDR3 is 13 amino acids long. CDR1 and CDR2 from the germline V gene are MNHNS and SASEGT. CDR3 in DNA: TGTGCCAGCAGACACCTTATGAACACTGAAGCTTTCTTT. Translating it yields CASRHLMNTEAFF.

This clone ranks as medium-sized. This chain links TRBV2 with TRBJ2-7; maybe TRBD1 (8 bases). The CDR3 spans 15 residues. Per germline, CDR1 SNHLY and CDR2 FYNNEI. The V end lost 6 bases, the J end lost 3 bases, and 18 bases lay between the germline ends. The CDR3 reads CASSDPNRGGYEQYF. For the CDR3, the DNA is TGTGCCAGCAGCGACCCAAACAGGGGGGGCTACGAGCAGTACTTC.

This clone was seen more than once but under ten times. The chain joins TRBV4-2 to TRBJ2-2; D is tentatively TRBD1 or TRBD2 (5 bases each). The CDR3 is 15 residues long. Trimming cost V 4 bases and J 5 bases, with 14 bases left between them. Per the germline V gene, CDR1 is LGHNA and CDR2 is YNFKEQ. The CDR3 spells CASSPFGTPTGELFF. DNA of the CDR3: TGTGCCAGCAGCCCCTTCGGGACCCCTACCGGGGAGCTGTTTTTT.

This clone was observed many times. The same CDR3 also results from other DNA sequences found in this sample. The chain's CDR3 is CASSLTGVTNTEAFF. CDR3 in DNA: TGTGCCAGCAGCTTGACAGGGGTGACGAACACTGAAGCTTTCTTT. V and J are TRBV7-9 and TRBJ1-1; TRBD1 agrees at 8 bases. The CDR3 is 15 amino acids. CDR1 is SEHNR, CDR2 FQNEAQ, per germline (reference sequence). V dropped 3 bases and J dropped 1; count of bases not matched to a gene: 4. Combining the CDR3 with reference TRBV7-9 and TRBJ1-1 gives the whole variable domain DTGVSQNPRHKITKRGQNVTFRCDPISEHNRLYWYRQTLGQGPEFLTYFQNEAQLEKSRLLSDRFSAERPKGSFSTLEIQRTEQGDSAMYLCASSLTGVTNTEAFFGQGTRLTVV.

This clone was counted many times. The V call is TRBV28, the J call TRBJ2-7; D is undetermined. The V gene lost 5 bases and the J gene lost 6 bases, with 23 bases spanning the gap. The germline gives CDR1 MDHEN, CDR2 SYDVKM. This CDR3 is built from 16 residues. CDR3 sequence: CASSLTSRARLGEQYF. CDR3 DNA sequence: TGTGCCAGCAGTCTTACTTCAAGGGCTAGGTTGGGCGAGCAGTACTTC.

This clone was seen a few times. This chain uses TRBV6-1 with TRBJ2-1; weak D call: TRBD2 (6 bases). Trimming left V 0 bases short and J 3 bases short, with 15 bases between. Germline-derived CDR1 and CDR2 are MNHNS and SASEGT. CDR3 length: 17 amino acids. The CDR3 DNA sequence: TGTGCCAGCAGTGAAGCTCGTGCGCGGCGGGACTACAATGAGCAGTTCTTC. It encodes CASSEARARRDYNEQFF.

This clone was recorded at least ten times. The chain couples TRBV3-1 to TRBJ2-5; D might be TRBD2 (5 bases). In germline, CDR1 is LGHDT, CDR2 YNNKEL (reference sequence). The CDR3 consists of 15 residues. V was clipped by 1 base and J by 9 bases, with 18 bases between them. The CDR3 reads CASSQGIEGPAPQYF. The CDR3 DNA reads TGTGCCAGCAGCCAAGGGATCGAGGGTCCGGCCCCCCAGTACTTC.

This clone has a count of ten or more. The chain links TRBV6-5 to TRBJ2-7, with 7 bases aligning to TRBD1. Germline trimming cut 3 bases from V and 5 bases from J; bases unmatched to any gene: 4. The CDR3 runs 13 residues. The germline V gene encodes CDR1 MNHEY and CDR2 SVGAGI. CDR3 amino acids: CASSYRGQNEQYF. The CDR3, as DNA: TGTGCCAGCAGTTATAGGGGACAGAACGAGCAGTACTTC.

This clone was seen a few times. V is TRBV2 and J is TRBJ2-7; D is perhaps TRBD1 or TRBD2 (6 bases each). This CDR3 is built from 15 residues. Germline CDR1 SNHLY, CDR2 FYNNEI. V was shortened by 6 bases and J by 5 bases, with 20 bases between the two germline ends. DNA of the CDR3: TGTGCCAGCAGCTTAGGCGAGAGGGGGGCTAACGAGCAGTACTTC. Amino acids: CASSLGERGANEQYF.

This clone was seen ten or more times. V usage is TRBV20-1 and J usage is TRBJ2-7; TRBD1 is a possible D gene (5 bases). Trimming removed 2 bases from V and 2 bases from J, with 7 bases in between. CDR3 length: 12 residues. CDR1 is DFQATT and CDR2 is SNEGSKA in the germline V gene (reference sequence). Here the CDR3 reads CSARTGAYEQYF. As DNA, the CDR3 is TGCAGTGCTAGAACAGGCGCCTACGAGCAGTACTTC.

This clone was counted at least ten times. V gene TRBV6-6 combines with J gene TRBJ1-2; the D gene is possibly TRBD1 (6 bases). The V gene lost 2 bases and the J gene lost 2 bases, with 12 bases spanning the gap. Germline CDR1 MNHNY, CDR2 SVGAGI (reference sequence). The CDR3 sequence is 15 residues long. CDR3 region: CASSYPGGANYGYTF. For the CDR3, the DNA is TGTGCCAGCAGTTACCCCGGGGGGGCCAACTATGGCTACACCTTC.

This clone was recorded at least ten times. The chain employs TRBV28 and TRBJ1-6, with 7 bases identical to TRBD1. V was clipped by 10 bases and J by 0 bases; unmatched bases: 6. Germline assignment: CDR1 MDHEN and CDR2 SYDVKM. The CDR3 is 15 amino acids. CDR3: CATRDSSSYNSPLHF. The CDR3 region has the DNA TGTGCCACCCGGGACAGCAGCTCCTATAATTCACCCCTCCACTTT. Using reference TRBV28 and TRBJ1-6 for the parts outside the CDR3, the full variable domain is DVKVTQSSRYLVKRTGEKVFLECVQDMDHENMFWYRQDPGLGLRLIYFSYDVKMKEKGDIPEGYSVSREKKERFSLILESASTNQTSMYLCATRDSSSYNSPLHFGNGTRLTVT.

As regards this clone: A much larger clone is a single base away; this may be a read error. The sample contains more than one DNA sequence encoding this CDR3. The V and J genes are TRBV4-1 and TRBJ2-3; D perhaps matches TRBD2 (6 bases). The CDR3 is made up of 17 amino acids. Trimming removed 1 base at V and 5 bases at J, with 19 bases between. Germline lookup yields CDR1 MGHRA and CDR2 YSYEKL. CDR3 DNA: TGCGCCAGCAGCCAAGTGAGGCGAGCGGGTGCCGGAGATACGCAGTATTTT. Encoded protein: CASSQVRRAGAGDTQYF.

This clone was seen ten or more times. The chain recombines TRBV12-3 or TRBV12-4 with TRBJ1-2, with TRBD1 identical over 11 bases. V was clipped by 8 bases and J by 3 bases; unmatched bases: 8. The CDR3 length is 15 residues. The chain's CDR3 is CASLGGQGAYYGYTF. CDR3 nucleotide sequence: TGTGCCAGCCTAGGCGGACAGGGGGCTTACTATGGCTACACCTTC.

This chain links TRBV20-1 with TRBJ1-5, with D tentatively TRBD1 (6 bases). This CDR3 has 14 residues. Trimming removed 5 bases from V and 4 bases from J, with 15 bases in between. In germline, CDR1 is DFQATT, CDR2 SNEGSKA (reference sequence). CDR3 sequence reads: CSAGEGDENQPQHF. In nucleotides, the CDR3 is TGCAGTGCTGGGGAGGGGGATGAAAATCAGCCCCAGCATTTT.

About this clone itself: A single base separates this from a much larger clone, so it may be a read error. The V gene is TRBV7-7, the J gene TRBJ2-2; TRBD1 agrees at 7 bases. There are 16 residues in the CDR3. Germline CDR1 SSHAT, CDR2 FNYEAQ (reference sequence). The CDR3 DNA sequence: TGTGCTAGCAGCTCCCAGACAGGGCTGAACACCGGGGATCTGTTTTTT. This sequence encodes CASSSQTGLNTGDLFF.

This clone was recorded a few times. The chain employs TRBV6-2 or TRBV6-3 and TRBJ2-7; tentatively, D is TRBD1 or TRBD2 (6 bases each). V shed 7 bases and J shed 13 bases, with 29 bases lying between them. CDR1 MNHEY and CDR2 SVGEGT come from the germline V gene. This CDR3 has 15 amino acids. The CDR3 coding sequence is TGTGCCAGCACCGACCGGGACACAGCCCTACGGGAGTATTACTTC. Amino acids: CASTDRDTALREYYF.

As regards this clone: One junction end disagrees with the germline gene, perhaps due to a read error. The CDR3 protein is CASSLERQGDQPQHF. CDR3 nucleotide sequence: TGTGCCAGCAGCTTAGAACGTCAGGGGGACCAGCCTCAGCATTTT. V usage is TRBV11-2 and J usage is TRBJ1-5; 7 positions match TRBD1. This CDR3 comprises 15 residues. CDR1 and CDR2 from the germline V gene are SGHAT and FQNNGV.